The TCR beta chain described here comes from a study of shared clonotypes between healthy human individuals. Overall study findings and caveats: It was observed that roughly 5.1% of naive CD4 clonotypes were shared across several donors. Expectations were that clonotype sharing among donors would be affected by sequencing depth.

In this sample, this clone turned up once. The antigen remains unidentified. The CDR3 has 14 amino acids. Trimming cost V 5 bases and J 4 bases, with 12 bases left between them. Germline-derived CDR1 and CDR2 are SGHTA and FQGNSA. Measured with immunoSEQ multiplex PCR; TCRdb has only the in-frame clones, and not every one. The data show over a million clones, about four fifths seen once. The J gene is TRBJ2-1, the V gene TRBV7-2; D unclear. This TCR came from a young man in good health. Some clones in this sample may be carry-over from other donors' samples. Sequenced sample: memory CD4+ T cells from PBMCs. The subset: CD45RA-negative fraction. The CDR3 region is CASSLQTEYNEQFF. CDR3 nucleotides: TGTGCCAGCAGCCTCCAGACCGAATACAATGAGCAGTTCTTC.